The rows below give T cell receptor beta chains drawn from one sample of a study of beta chain features in type 1 diabetes. Produced via immunoSEQ multiplex PCR; TCRdb's table is partial and in-frame only. The sample yields about 620,000 clones, 15% seen once. Material for sequencing was naive CD4+ T cells from blood. All receptors come from a man between 18 and 35 years old in good health. Each CDR3 is given with its conserved first and last residue. The D gene is left open where the match is weak. For some rows the clone size is stated as once, few or many, or as a class when expanded; others skip it.

clone_size	v_call	j_call	d_call	cdr3_nt	cdr3_aa
few	TRBV28	TRBJ2-6	.	TGTGCCAGCAGTTTATTGGGCTCTGGGGCCAACGTCCTGACTTTC	CASSLLGSGANVLTF
.	TRBV7-9	TRBJ2-7	.	TGTGCCAGCAGCCTTGGACAGCTTTCCTACGAGCAGTACTTC	CASSLGQLSYEQYF
.	TRBV5-1	TRBJ1-1	.	TGCGCCAGCAGCTTGGCGACGGTGAACACTGAAGCTTTCTTT	CASSLATVNTEAFF
.	TRBV9	TRBJ2-7	.	TGTGCCAGCAGCGTAGAGGCAGCGAACGAGCAGTACTTC	CASSVEAANEQYF
few	TRBV7-6	TRBJ2-1	.	TGTGCCAGCAGCTTAAGGCCGGACGACAGGAGCTCCTACAATGAGCAGTTCTTC	CASSLRPDDRSSYNEQFF
.	TRBV12-5	TRBJ2-1	TRBD2	TGTGCTAGTGGTTTGGAACTAGCGGGAAGGAAGCAGTTCTTC	CASGLELAGRKQFF
few	TRBV28	TRBJ2-5	TRBD2	TGTGCCAGCAGTTTATCTAGCGGGGGCACGGGGACCCAGTACTTC	CASSLSSGGTGTQYF
.	TRBV13	TRBJ2-7	TRBD1	TGTGCCAGCAGCCCAAGGGGGCGGTACGAGCAGTACTTC	CASSPRGRYEQYF
.	TRBV7-2	TRBJ1-1	.	TGTGCCAGCAGCCAAGGGGGGGCCCCCACTGAAGCTTTCTTT	CASSQGGAPTEAFF
.	TRBV25-1	TRBJ2-1	TRBD2	TGTGCCAGCAGTGAAATGATGAGGGAGGGGAATGAGCAGTTCTTC	CASSEMMREGNEQFF
few	TRBV6-6	TRBJ2-5	TRBD1	TGTGCCAGCAGTTTTGGACAGGCCATAGAGACCCAGTACTTC	CASSFGQAIETQYF
few	TRBV10-3	TRBJ1-3	TRBD1	TGTGCCATCAGCCTGGGACAGGGCTCTGGAAACACCATATATTTT	CAISLGQGSGNTIYF
.	TRBV7-2	TRBJ2-2	.	TGTGCCAGCAGCTTAGTCCCGAACACCGGGGAGCTGTTTTTT	CASSLVPNTGELFF
few	TRBV9	TRBJ2-3	.	TGTGCCAGCAGCGTAGCTACGGGCCTCGTCGCAGATACGCAGTATTTT	CASSVATGLVADTQYF
few	TRBV19	TRBJ2-7	.	TGTGCCAGTAGTATTCCGACAGGCTACGAGCAGTACTTC	CASSIPTGYEQYF
.	TRBV14	TRBJ2-2	.	TGTGCCAGCAGCCAAGTTCCCGGCGGGGAGCTGTTTTTT	CASSQVPGGELFF
.	TRBV29-1	TRBJ2-1	TRBD2	TGCAGCGTTGCCCCCAGACTAGCGGGAGGATGGCCTGAGCAGTTCTTC	CSVAPRLAGGWPEQFF
few	TRBV7-2	TRBJ2-3	TRBD2	TGTGCCAGCAGGGGAGCGGCGGGGGGCCGCACAGATACGCAGTATTTT	CASRGAAGGRTDTQYF
.	TRBV2	TRBJ2-3	.	TGTGCCAGCAGTGTCCGGGACTGGGGCACAGATACGCAGTATTTT	CASSVRDWGTDTQYF
.	TRBV18	TRBJ1-6	TRBD1	TGTGCCAGCTCACCACCGGGACAGGGCACCTATAATTCACCCCTCCACTTT	CASSPPGQGTYNSPLHF
.	TRBV30	TRBJ1-1	.	TGTGCCTGGAAGCCCTACATGAACACTGAAGCTTTCTTT	CAWKPYMNTEAFF
few	TRBV7-2	TRBJ2-5	.	TGTGCCAGCAGCTTGCGGAGAGCGAACCAAGAGACCCAGTACTTC	CASSLRRANQETQYF
.	TRBV15	TRBJ1-2	.	TGTGCCACCAGCAGAGAACAGGGTTCCCCCTATGGCTACACCTTC	CATSREQGSPYGYTF
few	TRBV4-3	TRBJ2-7	.	TGCGCCAGCAGCCTAAACAGGGTGAGGAGCTACGAGCAGTACTTC	CASSLNRVRSYEQYF
few	TRBV29-1	TRBJ2-7	TRBD2	TGCAGCGTTGGCCTGGCGGGAGGGAGGAACGAGCAGTACTTC	CSVGLAGGRNEQYF
few	TRBV5-1	TRBJ2-7	TRBD2	TGCGCCAGCAGCTTGGTTCCCCTCGGGCTAGCGGGAGCAACCTACGAGCAGTACTTC	CASSLVPLGLAGATYEQYF
few	TRBV21-1	TRBJ2-3	.	TGTGCCAGCAGCAAAGCGGCTAGCGGGAGAACAGATACGCAGTATTTT	CASSKAASGRTDTQYF
few	TRBV7-2	TRBJ1-1	.	TGTGCCAGCAGTAGGGCGGTGGGTGAAGCTTTCTTT	CASSRAVGEAFF
.	TRBV5-1	TRBJ2-7	TRBD2	TGCGCCAGCAGCCCGGGACTAGCGGGAGTGGGGTACGAGCAGTACTTC	CASSPGLAGVGYEQYF
.	TRBV9	TRBJ1-3	TRBD1	TGTGCCAGCAGCCCAGGGGGTCCCGCTTCTGGAAACACCATATATTTT	CASSPGGPASGNTIYF
few	TRBV7-3	TRBJ2-1	TRBD2	TGTGCCAGCAGCCTCCGGACTAGCGGGAGCTACAATGAGCAGTTCTTC	CASSLRTSGSYNEQFF
.	TRBV18	TRBJ2-2	.	TGTGCCAGCTCACGGGACGCCGGGGAGCTGTTTTTT	CASSRDAGELFF
.	TRBV11-2	TRBJ2-2	.	TGTGCCAGCAGACAAAGAGGGAGCAACACCGGGGAGCTGTTTTTT	CASRQRGSNTGELFF
.	TRBV27	TRBJ2-7	TRBD1	TGTGCCAGCAGTTTAATGGGGACAGGGGCCTACGAGCAGTACTTC	CASSLMGTGAYEQYF
.	TRBV7-3	TRBJ2-1	TRBD1	TGTGCCAGCAGCTTAGACAGGGGTTCATTCAATGAGCAGTTCTTC	CASSLDRGSFNEQFF
.	TRBV10-3	TRBJ1-1	.	TGTGCCATCAGTGAGACAGGGAGGAGCACTGAAGCTTTCTTT	CAISETGRSTEAFF
.	TRBV6-4	TRBJ2-1	TRBD2	TGTGCCAGCAGTGAGACGGGTAGGGGACTAGCCCGCCAAAAGGAGCAGTTCTTC	CASSETGRGLARQKEQFF
.	TRBV20-1	TRBJ1-2	.	TGCAGTGCTTCGATCGCCTATGGCTACACCTTC	CSASIAYGYTF
.	TRBV5-1	TRBJ2-6	.	TGCGCCACCAGCGAGGGCCACTCTGGGGCCAACGTCCTGACTTTC	CATSEGHSGANVLTF
.	TRBV5-6	TRBJ2-3	.	TGTGCCAGCAGCCGACTGGACTCGCTGGCAGATACGCAGTATTTT	CASSRLDSLADTQYF
once	TRBV29-1	TRBJ2-5	.	TGCAGCGTTGGGGAACAAGAGACTCAGTACTTC	CSVGEQETQYF
few	TRBV30	TRBJ2-3	TRBD1	TGTGCCTGTGACAGGGGGCCTGGAGATACGCAGTATTTT	CACDRGPGDTQYF
few	TRBV9	TRBJ1-1	.	TGTGCCAGCAAGGGGTCTGCTGACTACACTGAAGCTTTCTTT	CASKGSADYTEAFF
many	TRBV7-9	TRBJ1-1	.	TGTGCCAGCAGCTCCGCCTGGGCAGCTGAAGCTTTCTTT	CASSSAWAAEAFF
.	TRBV28	TRBJ2-5	.	TGTGCCAGCACCGAAAGGGCCGGGGTCCAAGAGACCCAGTACTTC	CASTERAGVQETQYF
.	TRBV10-3	TRBJ2-1	.	TGTGCCATCAGTGGGAGACTAGACAATTACAATGAGCAGTTCTTC	CAISGRLDNYNEQFF
few	TRBV27	TRBJ2-1	TRBD2	TGTGCCAGCAGTTTAATTGGGCTAGCGGGGACCTACAATGAGCAGTTCTTC	CASSLIGLAGTYNEQFF